This T cell receptor beta chain is from a study of cytotoxic CD8 clonotypes in ibrutinib-treated CLL listed by TCRdb under 2021. General notes on the study: The cohort included approximately 15 treatment-naive and around 10 relapsed/refractory patients; under 18 were IGHV unmutated. Responses were partial in approximately 24 patients and complete in 2; after median approximately 66 months follow-up, some 15 stayed in remission and approximately 12 progressed. Response samples were obtained after a median of approximately twelve months of treatment, with a range of about 6 to 40 months. An average of about 260,000 productive templates and around 100,000 productive rearrangements was obtained per sample. Longitudinal samples were available for about 30% of the roughly 90 trial participants. Cryopreserved peripheral blood mononuclear cells were collected before treatment, at response, and at either disease progression or sustained remission. Patients were still on ibrutinib when every remission and progressive disease sample was collected.

Study-level results and caveats: Sampling times were not matched between patients in sustained remission and patients whose disease was progressing, and lymph node repertoires were not examined. Baseline clonality exceeded that of age-matched healthy donors and correlated strongly with circulating CD8+ T-cell counts. At ibrutinib response clonality went up, during sustained remission it held steady, and at progression it dropped back toward baseline. Public clonotypes were rare and either contracted or stayed stable during treatment, and the rise in clonality at ibrutinib response reflected the expansion of private clonotypes.

A MiSeq instrument was used for deep resolution sequencing, which targeted depths ranging from 1 in 1 million up to 1 in 200,000 T cells, with coverage averaging 10x for each clonotype. The immunoSEQ hsTCRB Kit was used to generate the TCR beta libraries. Per the source publication's procedure: Data were analyzed with ImmunoSEQ Data Assistant and ImmunoSEQ Analyzer, with V, D and J genes assigned per IMGT definitions. Clonality, with values ranging from 0 to 1, was calculated as one minus the normalized Shannon entropy of productive rearrangement frequencies. Public clonotype analysis was restricted to overrepresented clonotypes comprising at least 0.05% of each patient's repertoire. Fewer than 15 age-matched healthy donor repertoires from immuneACCESS served as clonality controls. TCRdb's version of the immuneACCESS table is confined to in-frame rearrangements and falls short of the full clone set. An unresolved V gene accounts for under half of the shortfall where checked; the remainder is of unknown origin. The V and J calls and clone size are taken from that table; D and trimming were inferred from the DNA. The sample data list about 150,000 clones, and 76% of these were observed just once. Of the sample, roughly 4.7% is held by the ten largest clones.

V is cut back by 4 bases and J by 3 bases, with 4 bases in the junction unmatched. In the germline V gene (reference sequence), CDR1 corresponds to SGHKS and CDR2 to YYEKEE. Its CDR3 holds 15 amino acids, cysteine through phenylalanine. The retained sequence is limited to the CDR3, 45 bases, with the frame set at the first base. Explained via the paper, the time point label denotes: roughly 2 years on ibrutinib. For TCR beta library preparation, approximately 1.8 micrograms of genomic DNA was extracted from cryopreserved PBMCs. Longitudinal blood samples from CLL patients receiving ibrutinib monotherapy were subjected to high-throughput TCR beta sequencing. The patients took part in an open-label, single-center phase 2 trial of ibrutinib monotherapy. A word on this clone: What this receptor recognizes is not known. The sample holds no much larger clone one base away, and base qualities are not on file.

The sequence is built from TRBV5-5 and TRBJ2-3, with 11 bases aligning to TRBD2. This TCR derives from a human donor with chronic lymphocytic leukemia. Here the sequenced sample was PBMCs, taken after 24 months of ibrutinib treatment. In nucleotide form, the sequence is TGTGCCAGCAGCCGTACTAGCGGGAGAACAGATACGCAGTATTTT. It translates to CASSRTSGRTDTQYF.